The 12 T cell receptor beta chains listed next were all sequenced from one sample in a study of blood T cell repertoires in COVID-19. Here immunoSEQ multiplex PCR was the method, and the copy in TCRdb shows in-frame clones only, minus some. Of tens of thousands of clones listed, about 79% are singletons. Sequences were obtained from peripheral blood. The receptors here all came from a man between 60 and 75 years old with acute or convalescent COVID-19.

The gene calls are TRBV5-1 and TRBJ2-3; 14 nucleotides agree with TRBD2. This CDR3 region has 16 residues. Trimming cost V 0 bases and J 6 bases; bases outside gene matches: 3. Looked up from germline, CDR1 is SGHRS and CDR2 is YFSETQ. DNA of the CDR3: TGCGCCAGCAGCTTGGGGACTAGCGGGGGGTATGATACGCAGTATTTT. It yields the protein CASSLGTSGGYDTQYF.

This chain links TRBV24-1 with TRBJ2-5; D unresolved. Trimming left V 7 bases short and J 4 bases short, with 6 bases between. Looked up from germline, CDR1 is KGHDR and CDR2 is SFDVKD. This CDR3 region has 11 residues. DNA for the CDR3: TGTGCCACCAGCGCCGGAGAGACCCAGTACTTC. Its protein is CATSAGETQYF.

This clone is a singleton in its sample. V and J are TRBV6-1 and TRBJ1-1, with 9 bases matching TRBD1. V gave up 3 bases and J gave up 1 base; unmatched junction bases: 15. Germline V gene lookup returns CDR1 MNHNS and CDR2 SASEGT. The CDR3 has 19 residues. The DNA of the CDR3 is TGTGCCAGCAGTGATATGCCCGGGACAGGGCGGCAAGGGAACACTGAAGCTTTCTTT. This translates into CASSDMPGTGRQGNTEAFF.

The chain recombines TRBV9 with TRBJ2-1; the D gene is possibly TRBD2 (6 bases). With 3 bases removed from V and 3 bases from J, the gap between germline ends came to 19 bases. Germline CDR1 reads SGDLS; CDR2 reads YYNGEE. The CDR3 totals 17 residues. The CDR3 loop reads CASSARSGSGVYNEQFF. Here the CDR3 DNA reads TGTGCCAGCAGCGCCCGATCTGGTAGCGGTGTCTACAATGAGCAGTTCTTC.

The chain uses TRBV7-2 and TRBJ2-2, with TRBD2 matching 7 bases. The CDR3 is made up of 16 amino acids. J was trimmed by 6 bases and V by 2 bases; bases with no gene match: 9. Germline CDR1 and CDR2: SGHTA and FQGNSA. The DNA for the CDR3 is TGTGCCAGCAGCTTAAGGGATATGGGGGGGTCCGGGGAGCTGTTTTTT. Its protein is CASSLRDMGGSGELFF.

This clone was picked up a small number of times. V and J are TRBV29-1 and TRBJ2-5; no definite D call. The CDR3 contains 12 residues. Germline V gives CDR1 SQVTM, CDR2 ANQGSEA. Trimming pared 4 bases from V and 1 base from J, leaving 7 bases between. The CDR3 spells CSVGLPQETQYF. The CDR3 DNA follows: TGCAGCGTTGGACTTCCCCAAGAGACCCAGTACTTC.

The rearrangement uses TRBV14 and TRBJ1-4; D unclear. This CDR3 is built from 17 residues. Germline V gene lookup returns CDR1 SGHDN and CDR2 FVKESK. Trimming removed 4 bases at V and 5 bases at J, with 20 bases between. The CDR3 bases are TGTGCCAGCAGCCTAAGAGGAGGTCGGCTGTTCAATGAAAAACTGTTTTTT. Its protein product is CASSLRGGRLFNEKLFF.

V gene TRBV4-1 combines with J gene TRBJ2-1; 7 nucleotides match TRBD1. The V gene's germline CDR1 is MGHRA and CDR2 YSYEKL. After removal of 0 bases from V and 2 bases from J, the junction contained 10 bases not matched to a gene. The CDR3 sequence is 18 residues long. CDR3 in DNA: TGCGCCAGCAGCCAAGATTCAGGACAGGTGCTTCCCTACAATGAGCAGTTCTTC. Translation gives CASSQDSGQVLPYNEQFF.

The chain joins TRBV12-3 or TRBV12-4 to TRBJ2-1, with D perhaps TRBD2 (5 bases). The CDR3 is 13 residues long. V was shortened by 6 bases and J by 12 bases, with 18 bases between the two germline ends. The chain's CDR3 is CASSLLGIKGQFF. The CDR3 DNA reads as TGTGCCAGCAGCCTACTAGGGATAAAGGGGCAGTTCTTC.

The J gene is TRBJ2-7, the V gene TRBV4-1; D possibly corresponds to TRBD2 (7 bases). CDR3 length: 16 amino acids. V was trimmed by 4 bases and J by 0 bases, leaving 16 bases between them. Germline CDR1 reads MGHRA; CDR2 reads YSYEKL. The CDR3 protein is CASSRTGGPVSYEQYF. CDR3 DNA sequence: TGCGCCAGCAGCCGGACCGGGGGGCCCGTCTCCTACGAGCAGTACTTC.

The chain joins TRBV2 to TRBJ1-6, with D uncertain. Deletions cut 8 bases from V and 0 bases from J, with 5 bases between. This CDR3 contains 13 residues. Germline lookup yields CDR1 SNHLY and CDR2 FYNNEI. CDR3 nucleotides: TGTGCCAGCGGCAACTCCTATAATTCACCCCTCCACTTT. Protein sequence: CASGNSYNSPLHF.

V is TRBV5-1 and J is TRBJ2-2; 7 nucleotides line up with TRBD1. Germline V CDR1 and CDR2: SGHRS, YFSETQ. V was clipped by 6 bases and J by 0 bases; unmatched bases: 5. This CDR3 has 15 amino acids. CDR3 nucleotide sequence: TGCGCCAGCATTGAAGACAGGGCGAACACCGGGGAGCTGTTTTTT. Protein product: CASIEDRANTGELFF.